A single sample gave rise to the 30 T cell receptor beta chains below, sequenced in a study of T cells in Graves' hyperthyroidism and ophthalmopathy. RNA transcripts served as the template for amplifying TCR beta CDR3 regions. A set of HTBI primers served as the primers for a first-round RT-PCR of the TCR CDR3. TCRdb itself ran the multiplex PCR reads through MiXCR, one entry per CDR3 protein. The data show hundreds of thousands of distinct CDR3 sequences, roughly 50% seen once. The material sequenced was peripheral blood or thyroid tissue (not recorded which). These receptor sequences come from a woman between 18 and 29 years old with Graves' hyperthyroidism.

The chain carries TRBV20-1 and TRBJ1-4, with 11 bases identical to TRBD1. Germline V gene sequence: CDR1 DFQATT, CDR2 SNEGSKA (reference sequence). The CDR3 length is 12 residues. J gave up 7 bases and V 6 bases, and 1 base lay outside the gene matches. CDR3 nucleotides: TGCAGTGCGGACAGGGGGCCTGAAAAACTGTTTTTT. Protein product: CSADRGPEKLFF.

V and J are TRBV7-8 and TRBJ1-4; D possibly corresponds to TRBD1 (5 bases). V was pared by 4 bases and J by 8 bases, with 14 bases between. This CDR3 has 14 amino acids. Germline CDR1 is SGHVS and CDR2 is FQNEAQ. The CDR3 is CASSSGTRGEKLFF. CDR3 in DNA: TGTGCCAGCAGCTCCGGGACGCGGGGAGAAAAACTGTTTTTT.

This chain links TRBV6-6 with TRBJ2-5, with D possibly matching TRBD2 (6 bases). CDR1 is MNHNY and CDR2 is SVGAGI in the germline V gene (reference sequence). This CDR3 has 15 amino acids. Trimming removed 2 bases at V and 2 bases at J, with 12 bases between. The CDR3 DNA is TGTGCCAGCAGTTACGTATTAGGACTACAAGAGACCCAGTACTTC. This gives the protein CASSYVLGLQETQYF.

The rearrangement joins TRBV9 to TRBJ2-7; the match to TRBD1 covers 9 bases. Germline CDR1 reads SGDLS; CDR2 reads YYNGEE. Unmatched junction bases numbered 10, after V lost 3 bases and J lost 6 bases. This CDR3 has 15 amino acids. CDR3 DNA sequence: TGTGCCAGCAGCGGCCGACAGGGGGTTGTCGGCGAGCAGTACTTC. Encoded protein: CASSGRQGVVGEQYF. Using reference TRBV9 and TRBJ2-7 for the parts outside the CDR3, the full variable domain is DSGVTQTPKHLITATGQRVTLRCSPRSGDLSVYWYQQSLDQGLQFLIQYYNGEERAKGNILERFSAQQFPDLHSELNLSSLELGDSALYFCASSGRQGVVGEQYFGPGTRLTVT.

The rearrangement links TRBV20-1 to TRBJ2-7; TRBD2 agrees at 7 bases. V shed 6 bases, J shed 2 bases, and the junction held 10 bases outside the gene matches. Germline CDR1 DFQATT, CDR2 SNEGSKA (reference sequence). The CDR3 runs to 14 residues. The CDR3 protein is CSASRRTRAYEQYF. The DNA for the CDR3 is TGCAGTGCCAGCAGACGGACTAGGGCCTACGAGCAGTACTTC.

Concerning this clonotype: Given the absence of the conserved phenylalanine or tryptophan at the CDR3 end, a read error is likely. The DNA is omitted, as the CDR3 cannot be located on it reliably, and the CDR3 follows TCRdb's listing. This sequence joins TRBV24-1 and TRBJ1-1. Germline V lookup: CDR1 KGHDR, CDR2 SFDVKD. Counting both end residues, the CDR3 totals 9 amino acids. This CDR3 reads CATSDSLAG.

This clonotype was seen once. A clone one base away is much larger, so this may be a read error. The chain carries TRBV2 and TRBJ1-5; a possible D gene is TRBD1 (6 bases). This CDR3 region has 13 residues. The germline V gene has CDR1 SNHLY and CDR2 FYNNEI. Trimming left V 11 bases short and J 5 bases short, with 16 bases between. CDR3 bases: TGTGCCCGCACCTCCGGGGGCGATCAGCCCCAGCATTTT. Amino acid sequence: CARTSGGDQPQHF.

The chain has TRBV5-1 and TRBJ1-2; D ambiguous. V lost 4 bases, J lost 3 bases, and 10 bases lay in between. From germline, CDR1 is SGHRS and CDR2 YFSETQ. The length of the CDR3 is 13 residues. The CDR3 loop reads CASSKDADYGYTF. CDR3 DNA: TGCGCCAGCAGCAAGGACGCGGACTATGGCTACACCTTC.

This chain connects TRBV5-1 to TRBJ1-4, with a weak D call TRBD1 (5 bases). Germline V gene sequence: CDR1 SGHRS, CDR2 YFSETQ. V was clipped by 4 bases and J by 7 bases, with 14 bases between them. The length of the CDR3 is 14 residues. The CDR3 loop reads CASSPGVGAEKLFF. CDR3 in DNA: TGCGCCAGCAGCCCTGGAGTAGGGGCTGAAAAACTGTTTTTT.

This clonotype was found a few times. The chain couples TRBV7-6 to TRBJ2-7, with D possibly being TRBD2 (7 bases). Germline V gene sequence: CDR1 SGHVS, CDR2 FNYEAQ. V shed 6 bases and J shed 2 bases, with 14 bases lying between them. This CDR3 spans 14 amino acids. CDR3 sequence (DNA): TGTGCCAGCAGACAACAGGGAGGGACCTACGAGCAGTACTTC. Amino acid sequence: CASRQQGGTYEQYF.

The CDR3 DNA sequence: TGTGCCAACAGCCAAGTATTAGGGGGCGGTAATCAGCCCCAGCATTTT. It translates to CANSQVLGGGNQPQHF. This chain joins TRBV10-3 and TRBJ1-5, with 7 bases lining up with TRBD1. There are 16 residues in the CDR3. V shed 10 bases, J shed 4 bases, and the junction held 16 bases outside the gene matches. Germline CDR1 reads ENHRY; CDR2 reads SYGVKD.

This clonotype has more than one count but fewer than ten. This chain's CDR3 is CASSLMGGRYEKLFF. CDR3 nucleotide sequence: TGTGCCAGCAGCTTAATGGGGGGTCGGTATGAAAAACTGTTTTTT. The chain carries TRBV7-6 and TRBJ1-4, with D possibly matching TRBD1 (5 bases). This CDR3 has 15 amino acids. Trimming pared 2 bases from V and 6 bases from J, leaving 13 bases between. Germline V gene sequence: CDR1 SGHVS, CDR2 FNYEAQ.

The genes are TRBV5-1 and TRBJ1-2; D is ambiguous. This CDR3 has 13 residues. Trimming left V 5 bases short and J 3 bases short, with 11 bases between. The V gene's germline CDR1 is SGHRS and CDR2 YFSETQ. The CDR3 DNA is TGCGCCAGCAGGGAGGTTTTTGACTATGGCTACACCTTC. The encoded protein is CASREVFDYGYTF. Variable domain in full (rest from reference TRBV5-1 and TRBJ1-2): KAGVTQTPRYLIKTRGQQVTLSCSPISGHRSVSWYQQTPGQGLQFLFEYFSETQRNKGNFPGRFSGRQFSNSRSEMNVSTLELGDSALYLCASREVFDYGYTFGSGTRLTVV.

This chain joins TRBV5-1 and TRBJ2-5; no clear D. There are 12 residues in the CDR3. Per the germline V gene, CDR1 is SGHRS and CDR2 is YFSETQ. Trimming shortened V by 3 bases and J by 2 bases, and 5 bases separated the two germline ends. CDR3 bases: TGCGCCAGCAGCTGGTTTCAAGAGACCCAGTACTTC. Its protein product is CASSWFQETQYF. Using reference TRBV5-1 and TRBJ2-5 for the parts outside the CDR3, the full variable domain is KAGVTQTPRYLIKTRGQQVTLSCSPISGHRSVSWYQQTPGQGLQFLFEYFSETQRNKGNFPGRFSGRQFSNSRSEMNVSTLELGDSALYLCASSWFQETQYFGPGTRLLVL.

The chain carries TRBV2 and TRBJ2-3, with 10 bases identical to TRBD2. The CDR3 loop spans 15 amino acids. The V gene end was trimmed by 3 bases and the J gene end by 4 bases; junction bases not matched to a gene: 4. Germline-derived CDR1 and CDR2 are SNHLY and FYNNEI. Here the CDR3 reads CASSDPAGGADTQYF. In DNA form, the CDR3 reads TGTGCCAGCAGTGATCCAGCGGGAGGGGCAGATACGCAGTATTTT.

This clonotype was counted between two and nine times. The chain joins TRBV28 to TRBJ2-7; 7 bases are a match to TRBD2. Germline V CDR1 and CDR2: MDHEN, SYDVKM. The length of the CDR3 is 14 residues. Trimming removed 2 bases from V and 7 bases from J; junction bases left unmatched: 8. Here the CDR3 reads CASSLKRGSREQYF. As DNA, the CDR3 is TGTGCCAGCAGTTTAAAGCGGGGAAGCAGGGAGCAGTACTTC.

The V gene is TRBV29-1, the J gene TRBJ1-2, with D possibly TRBD1 on 5 matching bases. This CDR3 is built from 10 residues. V lost 4 bases to trimming and J lost 10 bases, with 10 bases between them. Germline CDR1 reads SQVTM; CDR2 reads ANQGSEA. Here the CDR3 reads CSVAGGYYTF. In nucleotides, the CDR3 is TGCAGCGTTGCGGGGGGATACTACACCTTC.

Points on this clonotype: This clone may be a read error of a much larger clone one base away. The CDR3 protein is CASRGDGPCEQYF. CDR3 sequence (DNA): TGTGCCAGCAGGGGGGACGGTCCCTGCGAGCAGTACTTC. The chain couples TRBV7-2 to TRBJ2-7, with D tentatively TRBD1 or TRBD2 (5 bases each). The CDR3 has 13 amino acids. Trimming stripped 6 bases from V and 6 bases from J, with 15 bases between. CDR1 and CDR2 from the germline V gene are SGHTA and FQGNSA. The full variable domain, its missing parts supplied by reference TRBV7-2 and TRBJ2-7, is GAGVSQSPSNKVTEKGKDVELRCDPISGHTALYWYRQSLGQGLEFLIYFQGNSAPDKSGLPSDRFSAERTGGSVSTLTIQRTQQEDSAVYLCASRGDGPCEQYFGPGTRLTVT.

The chain has TRBV20-1 and TRBJ1-4; D is possibly TRBD1 (6 bases). The V gene's germline CDR1 is DFQATT and CDR2 SNEGSKA (reference sequence). This CDR3 is 13 amino acids long. The ends were cut back, 6 bases at V and 10 bases at J, with 18 bases in the middle. The CDR3 protein is CSATDRPDGKLFF. The CDR3 DNA reads TGCAGTGCGACAGACAGGCCCGATGGAAAACTGTTTTTT.

This chain connects TRBV10-3 to TRBJ2-7; the match to TRBD1 covers 7 bases. The CDR3 is 12 residues long. The V gene's germline CDR1 is ENHRY and CDR2 SYGVKD. Unmatched junction bases numbered 6, after V lost 7 bases and J lost 6 bases. CDR3 sequence (DNA): TGTGCCATCACCCGGGACAGATCCGAGCAGTACTTC. Its protein is CAITRDRSEQYF.

Concerning this clonotype itself: This may be a read error: a much more frequent sequence differs by one nucleotide. Here the CDR3 DNA reads TGTGCCACCAGCAGACAGGGGCTCATGAACACTGAAGCTTTCTTT. It codes for CATSRQGLMNTEAFF. The V call is TRBV15, the J call TRBJ1-1; weak D call: TRBD1 (6 bases). The germline V gene encodes CDR1 LNHNV and CDR2 YYDKDF (reference sequence). The CDR3 runs 15 residues. Trimming shortened V by 2 bases and J by 0 bases, and 10 bases separated the two germline ends. The whole variable domain, remainder taken from reference TRBV15 and TRBJ1-1, is DAMVIQNPRYQVTQFGKPVTLSCSQTLNHNVMYWYQQKSSQAPKLLFHYYDKDFNNEADTPDNFQSRRPNTSFCFLDIRSPGLGDTAMYLCATSRQGLMNTEAFFGQGTRLTVV.

The V call is TRBV24-1, the J call TRBJ1-2; D remains unclear. The CDR3 has 12 amino acids. Trimming pared 12 bases from V and 2 bases from J, leaving 12 bases between. Germline V gene sequence: CDR1 KGHDR, CDR2 SFDVKD. The CDR3 protein is CAWSEDNYGYTF. The CDR3 coding sequence is TGTGCCTGGAGTGAGGACAACTATGGCTACACCTTC.

This clonotype was seen once. CDR3 in DNA: TGTGCCAGCAGCTTAGACAGGGAGAGGTCTTGGTATGGCTACACCTTC. Its protein is CASSLDRERSWYGYTF. V is TRBV11-2 and J is TRBJ1-2; D is possibly TRBD1 (5 bases). Trimming left V 0 bases short and J 5 bases short, with 16 bases between. CDR1 is SGHAT, CDR2 FQNNGV, per germline. This CDR3 contains 16 residues.

This clonotype was picked up one time. The gene calls are TRBV11-1 and TRBJ1-2; TRBD1 agrees at 8 bases. This CDR3 comprises 16 residues. J gave up 5 bases and V 3 bases, and 11 bases lay outside the gene matches. The germline V gene has CDR1 SGHAT and CDR2 FQDESV (reference sequence). The CDR3 here is CASSLGNDRGRYGYTF. In nucleotides, the CDR3 is TGTGCCAGCAGCTTGGGGAACGACAGGGGAAGGTATGGCTACACCTTC.

The CDR3 region has the DNA TGTGCCATACGGGACAGGGCTAATTCACCCCTCCACTTT. Its protein is CAIRDRANSPLHF. The chain employs TRBV10-3 and TRBJ1-6; TRBD1 aligns across 9 bases. V was clipped by 9 bases and J by 6 bases; unmatched bases: 3. Germline-derived CDR1 and CDR2 are ENHRY and SYGVKD. The CDR3 has 13 amino acids.

Note on this clonotype: The germline gene is not matched at one end of the junction; a read error may be the cause. The chain employs TRBV12-3 or TRBV12-4 and TRBJ1-4, with D perhaps matching TRBD1 (5 bases). The CDR3 has 15 residues. In DNA form, the CDR3 reads TGTGCCAGCAGTGGAAAGACAGCACCTAATGAAAAACCGTTTTTT. Its translation: CASSGKTAPNEKPFF.

V gene TRBV10-3 combines with J gene TRBJ1-6; maybe TRBD1 (6 bases). Germline V gene data show CDR1 as ENHRY and CDR2 as SYGVKD. The CDR3 is 13 amino acids. V gave up 11 bases and J gave up 7 bases, with 15 bases separating them. The CDR3 is CASTGGSNSPLHF. Written as DNA, the CDR3 is TGTGCCTCGACGGGGGGCAGCAATTCACCCCTCCACTTT.

In its sample, this clonotype was seen many times. The genes are TRBV7-2 and TRBJ2-5, with TRBD2 as a possible D gene (6 bases). V lost 5 bases and J lost 2, with 21 bases in between. The CDR3 consists of 17 residues. CDR1 SGHTA and CDR2 FQGNSA come from the germline V gene. In DNA form, the CDR3 reads TGTGCCAGCAGCCTAGGCCCTGGGCGGCTAGCGCAAGAGACCCAGTACTTC. Translation: CASSLGPGRLAQETQYF. The entire variable domain, with the rest obtained from reference TRBV7-2 and TRBJ2-5, is as follows: GAGVSQSPSNKVTEKGKDVELRCDPISGHTALYWYRQSLGQGLEFLIYFQGNSAPDKSGLPSDRFSAERTGGSVSTLTIQRTQQEDSAVYLCASSLGPGRLAQETQYFGPGTRLLVL.

There are a few counts of this clonotype. The chain carries TRBV9 and TRBJ1-6; weak D call: TRBD1 (5 bases). V lost 4 bases to trimming and J lost 8 bases, with 19 bases between them. Germline assignment: CDR1 SGDLS and CDR2 YYNGEE. The CDR3 runs to 16 residues. This CDR3 reads CASSPQGSGFDSPLHF. CDR3 coding DNA: TGTGCCAGCAGCCCCCAGGGATCAGGCTTTGATTCACCCCTCCACTTT.

The rearrangement uses TRBV25-1 and TRBJ2-7, with D unresolved. V lost 6 bases and J 7 bases, leaving 13 bases between the germline ends. The CDR3 runs 12 residues. CDR1 and CDR2 from the germline V gene are MGHDK and SYGVNS. The CDR3 reads CASSTRVGEQYF. The CDR3 region has the DNA TGTGCCAGCAGCACCCGGGTAGGGGAGCAGTACTTC.